The 14 T cell receptor beta chains reported below all come from one sample, sequenced in a study of Tregs in tolerant kidney transplant recipients. Libraries were prepared by immunoSEQ multiplex PCR; TCRdb keeps only in-frame clonotypes and omits some of them. The repertoire holds 100,000 to 120,000 clones, with 85% to 90% as singletons. Source: CD4+ T cells from blood, taken before the transplant. The receptors originated from a human donor who received a combined kidney and bone marrow transplant.

The chain uses TRBV5-4 and TRBJ2-5, with TRBD2 matching 11 bases. CDR3 length: 16 residues. The V gene end was trimmed by 0 bases and the J gene end by 4 bases; junction bases not matched to a gene: 5. Germline values: CDR1 SGHNT, CDR2 YYREEE (reference sequence). DNA of the CDR3: TGTGCCAGCAGCTTGGGGGCTAGCGGGGGGTTAGAGACCCAGTACTTC. Encoded protein: CASSLGASGGLETQYF.

The rearrangement links TRBV6-1 to TRBJ1-1; no clear D. Trimming pared 0 bases from V and 1 base from J, leaving 3 bases between. Germline V CDR1 and CDR2: MNHNS, SASEGT. The CDR3 is made up of 13 amino acids. The CDR3 nucleotides are TGTGCCAGCAGTGAAGCACAGAACACTGAAGCTTTCTTT. Protein: CASSEAQNTEAFF.

The chain combines TRBV19 with TRBJ2-1; 12 bases match TRBD1. Germline loops: CDR1 LNHDA, CDR2 SQIVND (reference sequence). The ends lost 4 bases at V and 10 bases at J; junction bases unmatched: 14. The CDR3 consists of 17 residues. The DNA for the CDR3 is TGTGCCAGTAGTACCACCGGGACAGGGGGCGTCGGCGGCGAGCAGTTCTTC. Translated, it gives CASSTTGTGGVGGEQFF. The variable domain in full, completed from reference TRBV19 and TRBJ2-1, reads DGGITQSPKYLFRKEGQNVTLSCEQNLNHDAMYWYRQDPGQGLRLIYYSQIVNDFQKGDIAEGYSVSREKKESFPLTVTSAQKNPTAFYLCASSTTGTGGVGGEQFFGPGTRLTVL.

The J gene is TRBJ2-7, the V gene TRBV29-1; maybe TRBD1 (6 bases). The CDR3 extends over 12 amino acids. Looked up from germline, CDR1 is SQVTM and CDR2 is ANQGSEA. The V and J ends lost 4 bases and 4 bases respectively, with 11 bases between them. Written as DNA, the CDR3 is TGCAGCGTTGCAGGCAGGGGTTACGAGCAGTACTTC. Amino acids: CSVAGRGYEQYF.

The chain carries TRBV30 and TRBJ2-5; D ambiguous. V was shortened by 0 bases and J by 5 bases, with 4 bases between the two germline ends. Germline CDR1 GTSNPN, CDR2 SVGIG (reference sequence). The CDR3 sequence is 11 residues long. CDR3 DNA sequence: TGTGCCTGGAGTGTCCTGGAGACCCAGTACTTC. It specifies CAWSVLETQYF.

This rearrangement joins TRBV19 to TRBJ2-1; D possibly corresponds to TRBD2 (6 bases). Germline V gives CDR1 LNHDA, CDR2 SQIVND (reference sequence). Trimming cost V 5 bases and J 6 bases, with 11 bases left between them. The CDR3 totals 13 residues. Here the CDR3 reads CASSPGLLNEQFF. In DNA, the CDR3 is TGTGCCAGTAGTCCGGGACTCCTCAATGAGCAGTTCTTC.

The genes are TRBV4-3 and TRBJ2-3; possibly TRBD2 for D (6 bases). V lost 1 base to trimming and J lost 10 bases, with 21 bases between them. Per the germline V gene, CDR1 is LGHNA and CDR2 is YSLEER. CDR3 length: 16 amino acids. This CDR3 is CASSQVGTGTHTAQYF. CDR3 nucleotides: TGCGCCAGCAGCCAAGTTGGGACTGGAACACACACGGCGCAGTATTTT.

The chain employs TRBV25-1 and TRBJ1-1; tentatively, D is TRBD1 (5 bases). Germline V gene data show CDR1 as MGHDK and CDR2 as SYGVNS. V was trimmed by 5 bases and J by 11 bases, leaving 15 bases between them. This CDR3 is 12 amino acids long. CDR3: CASSSGRAGAFF. As DNA, the CDR3 is TGTGCCAGCAGTTCAGGCAGGGCTGGGGCTTTCTTT.

V and J are TRBV10-1 and TRBJ2-7, with 7 bases aligning to TRBD1. The length of the CDR3 is 15 residues. Germline CDR1 is WNHNN and CDR2 is SYGVQD (reference sequence). The junction had 12 bases not matched to a gene; V was cut back by 5 bases and J by 5 bases. Here the CDR3 DNA reads TGCGCCAGCAGTTGGAGAGACAGGGAATTTGACGAGCAGTACTTC. This encodes CASSWRDREFDEQYF.

This clone was observed once. This chain connects TRBV7-2 to TRBJ2-3; a possible D gene is TRBD2 (6 bases). There are 16 residues in the CDR3. The ends were cut back, 8 bases at V and 0 bases at J, with 18 bases in the middle. Germline V CDR1 and CDR2: SGHTA, FQGNSA. The CDR3 DNA is TGTGCCAGCCAAAGCCGCCTAGCGTTAAGCACAGATACGCAGTATTTT. Protein product: CASQSRLALSTDTQYF.

This sequence joins TRBV7-7 and TRBJ2-1; D unresolved. CDR1 and CDR2 (germline): SSHAT, FNYEAQ (reference sequence). Trimming removed 0 bases at V and 5 bases at J, with 5 bases between. This CDR3 region has 13 residues. CDR3 amino acids: CASSLAAHNEQFF. CDR3 DNA: TGTGCCAGCAGCTTAGCGGCTCACAATGAGCAGTTCTTC.

DNA of the CDR3: TGTGCCAGCAGTGAACCTGGGACAGGGCAGTCACCCCTCCACTTT. It translates to CASSEPGTGQSPLHF. The chain joins TRBV25-1 to TRBJ1-6; 9 nucleotides line up with TRBD1. Per germline, CDR1 MGHDK and CDR2 SYGVNS. The CDR3 has 15 residues. J was trimmed by 10 bases and V by 2 bases; bases with no gene match: 6.

The genes are TRBV19 and TRBJ1-4; D not certain. The CDR3 consists of 13 residues. The germline V gene has CDR1 LNHDA and CDR2 SQIVND (reference sequence). With 3 bases removed from V and 5 bases from J, the gap between germline ends came to 7 bases. The CDR3 sequence is CASSMATNEKLFF. The CDR3 bases are TGTGCCAGTAGTATGGCCACCAATGAAAAACTGTTTTTT. Drawing the rest from reference TRBV19 and TRBJ1-4, the complete variable domain is DGGITQSPKYLFRKEGQNVTLSCEQNLNHDAMYWYRQDPGQGLRLIYYSQIVNDFQKGDIAEGYSVSREKKESFPLTVTSAQKNPTAFYLCASSMATNEKLFFGSGTQLSVL.

V usage is TRBV19 and J usage is TRBJ1-5; no definite D call. The CDR3 spans 14 residues. Germline CDR1 LNHDA, CDR2 SQIVND (reference sequence). The V gene lost 6 bases and the J gene lost 4 bases, with 13 bases spanning the gap. The CDR3, as DNA: TGTGCCAGTAGGGAGGCAGGTGCAAATCAGCCCCAGCATTTT. Its protein is CASREAGANQPQHF.